This T cell receptor (beta chain) was obtained from a study of long-term antiretroviral therapy in people with HIV. General study findings and limits: Across all time points, the repertoire was dominated by clones that expanded before ART. In samples taken after ART, diversity increased but remained below transplant donor control levels.

The authors ran the immunoSEQ assay, v3.0, at survey level. The method was immunoSEQ multiplex PCR; TCRdb's version includes in-frame clones alone and lacks a portion of them. The sample lists about 43,000 clones; about nine tenths were seen once. At minimum, one pre-ART and two post-ART PBMC samples were obtained from each donor. This clone was recorded only once. Its antigen is undetermined. This CDR3 is 17 amino acids long. Germline V gene sequence: CDR1 ENHRY, CDR2 SYGVKD. V lost 1 base, J lost 5 bases, and 12 bases stayed unmatched. This rearrangement joins TRBV10-3 to TRBJ1-2, with 8 bases identical to TRBD1. Sequenced here: unsorted PBMCs, sampled 0.1 years before starting antiretroviral therapy. This receptor was obtained from a woman aged 45-65 years with HIV. The CDR3 DNA sequence: TGTGCCATCAGTGAGTTCTCTCCGATTCAGGGGGCGTATGGCTACACCTTC. Its translation: CAISEFSPIQGAYGYTF.